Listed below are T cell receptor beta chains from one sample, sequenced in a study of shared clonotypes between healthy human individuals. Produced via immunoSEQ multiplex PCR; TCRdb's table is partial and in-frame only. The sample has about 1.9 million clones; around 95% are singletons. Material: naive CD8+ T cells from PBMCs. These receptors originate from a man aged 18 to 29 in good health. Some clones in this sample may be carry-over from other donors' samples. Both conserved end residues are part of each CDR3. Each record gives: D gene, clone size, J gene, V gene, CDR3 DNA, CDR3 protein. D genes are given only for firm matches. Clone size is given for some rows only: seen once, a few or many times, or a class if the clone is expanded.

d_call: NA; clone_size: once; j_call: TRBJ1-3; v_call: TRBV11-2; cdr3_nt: TGTGCCAGCAGCTTGGCAGGAACTAGCTCTGGAAACACCATATATTTT; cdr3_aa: CASSLAGTSSGNTIYF
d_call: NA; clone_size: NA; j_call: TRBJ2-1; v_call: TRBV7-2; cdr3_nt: TGTGCCAGCAGCTCCACACGCTCTAGGGCCGATGAGCAGTTCTTC; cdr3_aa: CASSSTRSRADEQFF
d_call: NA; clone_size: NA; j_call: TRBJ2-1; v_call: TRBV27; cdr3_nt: TGTGCCAGCAGTCCCACTCTAGGCATTTCTGATGAGCAGTTCTTC; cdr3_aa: CASSPTLGISDEQFF
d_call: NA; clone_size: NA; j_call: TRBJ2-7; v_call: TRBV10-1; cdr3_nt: TGCGCCAGCAGTGAGATAGGGTACGAGCAGTACTTC; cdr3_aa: CASSEIGYEQYF
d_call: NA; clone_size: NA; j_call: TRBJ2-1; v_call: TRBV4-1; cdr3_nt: TGCGCCAGCAGCCAAGATGGGGCTGAGCAGTTCTTC; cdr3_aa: CASSQDGAEQFF
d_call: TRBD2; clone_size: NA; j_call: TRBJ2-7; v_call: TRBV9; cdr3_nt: TGTGCCAGCAGCGCACTGGGGACTAGCAGTTACTACGAGCAGTACTTC; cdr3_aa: CASSALGTSSYYEQYF
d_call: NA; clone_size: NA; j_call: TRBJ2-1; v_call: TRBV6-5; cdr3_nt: TGTGCCAGCAGTTACTCCATGGGAATTAGCAATGAGCAGTTCTTC; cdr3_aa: CASSYSMGISNEQFF
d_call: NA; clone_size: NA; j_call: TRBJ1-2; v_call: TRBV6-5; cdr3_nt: TGTGCCAGCAGTCCCGGTGGCAGGGCCGGCTACACCTTC; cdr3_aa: CASSPGGRAGYTF
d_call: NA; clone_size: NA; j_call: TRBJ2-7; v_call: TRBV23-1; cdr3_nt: TGCGCCAGCAGTCAATCGAGAGGGGAGGTAATCTACGAGCAGTACTTC; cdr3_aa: CASSQSRGEVIYEQYF
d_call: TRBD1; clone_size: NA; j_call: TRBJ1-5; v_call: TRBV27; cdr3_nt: TGTGCCAGCAGTACCCTGACAGGGACCAGTCAGCCCCAGCATTTT; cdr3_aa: CASSTLTGTSQPQHF
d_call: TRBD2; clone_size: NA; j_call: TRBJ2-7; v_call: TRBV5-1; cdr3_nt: TGCGCCAGCAGCTTGGCGAGGACTAGCGGGTCCTCCTACGAGCAGTACTTC; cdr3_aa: CASSLARTSGSSYEQYF
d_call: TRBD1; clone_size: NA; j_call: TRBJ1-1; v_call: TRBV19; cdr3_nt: TGTGCCAGTAGTACCCGACAGGGAACTGAAGCTTTCTTT; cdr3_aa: CASSTRQGTEAFF
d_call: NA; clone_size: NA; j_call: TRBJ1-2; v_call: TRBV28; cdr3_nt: TGTGCCAGCAGTTCCTCAGAGGCCAGATCCTTCTATGGCTACACCTTC; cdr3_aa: CASSSSEARSFYGYTF
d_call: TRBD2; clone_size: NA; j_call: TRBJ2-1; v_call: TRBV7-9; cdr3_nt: TGTGCCAGCAGCCCCGGGGGGATCTCCTACAATGAGCAGTTCTTC; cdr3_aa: CASSPGGISYNEQFF
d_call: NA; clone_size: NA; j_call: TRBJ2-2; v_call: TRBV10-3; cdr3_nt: TGTGCCATCAGCCTGGACTTTTCCACCGGGGAGCTGTTTTTT; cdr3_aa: CAISLDFSTGELFF
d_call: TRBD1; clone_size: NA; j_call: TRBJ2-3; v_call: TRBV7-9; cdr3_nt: TGTGCCAGCAGCCGCAGGACAGGGGAGCCCACAGATACGCAGTATTTT; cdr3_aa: CASSRRTGEPTDTQYF
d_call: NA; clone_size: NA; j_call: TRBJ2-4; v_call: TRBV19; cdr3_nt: TGTGCCAGTAGTATCATAGTAACGGACCTAGCCAAAAACATTCAGTACTTC; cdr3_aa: CASSIIVTDLAKNIQYF
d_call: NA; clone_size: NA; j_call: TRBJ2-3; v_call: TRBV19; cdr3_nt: TGTGCCAGTACTCGCGACCCGCCTGCTTATACGCAGTATTTT; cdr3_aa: CASTRDPPAYTQYF
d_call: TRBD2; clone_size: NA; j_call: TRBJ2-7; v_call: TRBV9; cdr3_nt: TGTGCCAGCAGCCCCTCAGGACTAGCGAACTCCTACGAGCAGTACTTC; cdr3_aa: CASSPSGLANSYEQYF
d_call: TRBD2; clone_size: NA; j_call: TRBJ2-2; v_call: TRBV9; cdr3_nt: TGTGCCAGCAGCCCCTCTAGCGGGACCCCTCCCTACACCGGGGAGCTGTTTTTT; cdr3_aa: CASSPSSGTPPYTGELFF
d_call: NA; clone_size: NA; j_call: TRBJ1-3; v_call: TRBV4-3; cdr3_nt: TGCGCCAGCAGCCAAGATGGGCTACCGGGCTCTGGAAACACCATATATTTT; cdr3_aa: CASSQDGLPGSGNTIYF
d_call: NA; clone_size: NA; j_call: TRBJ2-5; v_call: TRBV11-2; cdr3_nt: TGTGCCAGCAGTCCACGGGCCCGGGAGACCCAGTACTTC; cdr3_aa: CASSPRARETQYF
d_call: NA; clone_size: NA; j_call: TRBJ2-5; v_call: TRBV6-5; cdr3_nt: TGTGCCAGCAGGGAAGTCCTGGGGGAGACCCAGTACTTC; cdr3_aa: CASREVLGETQYF
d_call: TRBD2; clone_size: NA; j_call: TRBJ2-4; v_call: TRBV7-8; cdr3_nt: TGTGCCAGCAGCCAAACGGCGGGAGTTGCCAAAAACATTCAGTACTTC; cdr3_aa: CASSQTAGVAKNIQYF
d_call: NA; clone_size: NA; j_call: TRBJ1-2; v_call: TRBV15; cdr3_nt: TGTGCCACCAGCAGAGATCATGAGAGCTTCTATGGCTACACCTTC; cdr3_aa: CATSRDHESFYGYTF
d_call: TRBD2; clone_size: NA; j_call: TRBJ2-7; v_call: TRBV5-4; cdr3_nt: TGTGCCAGCAGCTCGGGACTAGCGGACACCTACGAGCAGTACTTC; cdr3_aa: CASSSGLADTYEQYF
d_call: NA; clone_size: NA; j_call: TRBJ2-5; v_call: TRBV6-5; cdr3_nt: TGTGCCAGCAGTTATAACAGGGAGACCCAGTACTTC; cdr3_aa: CASSYNRETQYF
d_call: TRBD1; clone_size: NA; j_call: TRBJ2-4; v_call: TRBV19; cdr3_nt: TGTGCCAGTAGTATAGTATTGACAGGGTCGAAGGCCAAAAACATTCAGTACTTC; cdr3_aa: CASSIVLTGSKAKNIQYF
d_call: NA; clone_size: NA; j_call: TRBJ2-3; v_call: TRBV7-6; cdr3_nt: TGTGCCAGCGGGGGGCCCCGCACAGATACGCAGTATTTT; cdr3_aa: CASGGPRTDTQYF
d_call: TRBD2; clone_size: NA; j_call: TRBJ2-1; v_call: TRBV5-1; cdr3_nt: TGCGCCAGCAGCACCCGCCAGGGAGGGCCTCACAATGAGCAGTTCTTC; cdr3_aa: CASSTRQGGPHNEQFF
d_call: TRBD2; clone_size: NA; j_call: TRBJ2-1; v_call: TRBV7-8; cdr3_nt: TGTGCCAGCAGCTTAGGAGTGGCGGGAGGGATCCTGAGCTCCTACAATGAGCAGTTCTTC; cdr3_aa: CASSLGVAGGILSSYNEQFF
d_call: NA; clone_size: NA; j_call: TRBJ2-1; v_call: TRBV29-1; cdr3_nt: TGCAGCGTTGTGGGGACCGCGACAATGGAGCAGTTCTTC; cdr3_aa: CSVVGTATMEQFF
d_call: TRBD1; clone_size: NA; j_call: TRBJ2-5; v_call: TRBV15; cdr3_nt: TGTGCCACCAGCAGAGAGACAGGGTTGTTTTCGGAGACCCAGTACTTC; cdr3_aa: CATSRETGLFSETQYF
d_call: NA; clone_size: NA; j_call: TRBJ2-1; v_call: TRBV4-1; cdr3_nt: TGCGCCAGCAGCCAAAGGCAGGGTGGGGGCGAGCAGTTCTTC; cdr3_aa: CASSQRQGGGEQFF
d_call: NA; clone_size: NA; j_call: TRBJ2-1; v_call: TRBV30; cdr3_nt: TGTGCCTGGAGTGTTTTCAAGCACAATGAGCAGTTCTTC; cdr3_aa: CAWSVFKHNEQFF
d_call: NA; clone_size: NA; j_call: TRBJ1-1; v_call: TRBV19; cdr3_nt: TGTGCCAGTACCGATTGGGGGTCTCGGTTGAACACTGAAGCTTTCTTT; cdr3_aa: CASTDWGSRLNTEAFF
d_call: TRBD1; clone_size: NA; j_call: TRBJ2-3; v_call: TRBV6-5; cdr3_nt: TGTGCCAGCAGTTGGACAGGGGGCACAGATACGCAGTATTTT; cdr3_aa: CASSWTGGTDTQYF